This entry lists 25 T cell receptor beta chains sequenced from one sample in a study of identical twins. MiXCR, applied by TCRdb to the 5' RACE reads, yields one record per CDR3 protein. Among fewer than 650,000 distinct CDR3 sequences, around 7.4% were seen once, and the ten largest hold around 1.6%. This sample also appeared in a second study, on yellow fever vaccine responses in identical twins.

The sample was PBMCs. The origin of the receptors is a woman in her late teens or twenties in good health.

This clonotype came up a few times. V is TRBV24-1 and J is TRBJ2-2, with 8 bases aligning to TRBD1. The V segment lost 7 bases and the J segment 1 base; nucleotides outside the gene matches: 4. Germline assignment: CDR1 KGHDR and CDR2 SFDVKD. The CDR3 length is 15 residues. The CDR3 region is CATSPGQVNTGELFF. In DNA, the CDR3 is TGTGCCACCAGCCCGGGACAGGTGAACACCGGGGAGCTGTTTTTT.

The sample holds a few counts of this clonotype. J is TRBJ2-5 and V is TRBV20-1; 8 positions agree with TRBD2. Unmatched junction bases numbered 12, after V lost 2 bases and J lost 4 bases. This CDR3 is built from 16 residues. Germline CDR1 and CDR2: DFQATT and SNEGSKA (reference sequence). This CDR3 reads CSARSRGTRSGETQYF. The CDR3 nucleotides are TGCAGTGCTAGAAGTAGGGGGACTAGAAGCGGAGAGACCCAGTACTTC.

There are a few counts of this clonotype. CDR3 DNA: TGTGCCAGCAGCATGAAGTCTTGGGCAGACGAATTCTACAATGAGCAGTTCTTC. Protein: CASSMKSWADEFYNEQFF. This chain links TRBV13 with TRBJ2-1; no clear D gene. The germline gives CDR1 PRHDT, CDR2 FYEKMQ (reference sequence). The CDR3 length is 18 residues. Trimming took off 5 bases at V and 3 bases at J, with 23 bases between the two ends.

With respect to this clonotype: At one end the junction does not follow the germline gene, possibly because of a read error. The chain couples TRBV12-3 or TRBV12-4 to TRBJ1-5; no clear D gene. The CDR3 covers 13 residues. Here the CDR3 reads CATSFGENQPQHF. CDR3 bases: TGTGCCACCAGTTTCGGGGAGAATCAGCCCCAGCATTTT.

The chain uses TRBV5-1 and TRBJ2-5; possibly TRBD1 for D (6 bases). The CDR3 runs 16 residues. Germline V CDR1 and CDR2: SGHRS, YFSETQ. Trimming cost V 4 bases and J 1 base, with 17 bases left between them. The CDR3 sequence is CASSPRPQGPQETQYF. CDR3 DNA sequence: TGCGCCAGCAGCCCTCGCCCACAGGGACCCCAAGAGACCCAGTACTTC. The whole variable domain, remainder taken from reference TRBV5-1 and TRBJ2-5, is KAGVTQTPRYLIKTRGQQVTLSCSPISGHRSVSWYQQTPGQGLQFLFEYFSETQRNKGNFPGRFSGRQFSNSRSEMNVSTLELGDSALYLCASSPRPQGPQETQYFGPGTRLLVL.

This chain links TRBV12-3 or TRBV12-4 with TRBJ2-7, with 10 bases aligning to TRBD1. The V gene end was trimmed by 8 bases and the J gene end by 6 bases; junction bases not matched to a gene: 7. The CDR3 is 13 residues long. The CDR3 sequence: CASEGTGVPEQYF. As DNA, the CDR3 is TGTGCCAGCGAAGGGACAGGGGTCCCCGAGCAGTACTTC.

This chain uses TRBV2 with TRBJ2-3; tentative D call: TRBD2 (5 bases). The CDR3 loop spans 12 amino acids. The germline V gene has CDR1 SNHLY and CDR2 FYNNEI. Trimming removed 3 bases from V and 12 bases from J, with 13 bases in between. In DNA form, the CDR3 reads TGTGCCAGCAGTGAGCGGGTGGAAACCCAGTATTTT. Amino acids: CASSERVETQYF.

The chain recombines TRBV20-1 with TRBJ2-3; D is ambiguous. Trimming took off 1 base at V and 8 bases at J, with 4 bases between the two ends. Germline V CDR1 and CDR2: DFQATT, SNEGSKA (reference sequence). The length of the CDR3 is 10 residues. The CDR3 protein is CSARVSTQYF. In nucleotides, the CDR3 is TGCAGTGCTAGAGTTAGTACGCAGTATTTT.

This clonotype was recorded at least ten times. The chain couples TRBV4-2 to TRBJ1-4; a weak D match, TRBD1 (6 bases). The CDR3 length is 16 residues. Germline V gene data show CDR1 as LGHNA and CDR2 as YNFKEQ. The ends were cut back, 4 bases at V and 0 bases at J, with 12 bases in the middle. The DNA for the CDR3 is TGTGCCAGCAGCCGCCGACAGGAAACAACTAATGAAAAACTGTTTTTT. Its translation is CASSRRQETTNEKLFF.

The chain carries TRBV25-1 and TRBJ1-4; D ambiguous. The CDR3 loop spans 16 amino acids. The germline V and J ends were trimmed by 4 bases and 3 bases, with 15 bases remaining between them. Germline V lookup: CDR1 MGHDK, CDR2 SYGVNS. The CDR3 coding sequence is TGTGCCAGCAGTGGAAGGATGGGTGGGGCTAATGAAAAACTGTTTTTT. This sequence encodes CASSGRMGGANEKLFF.

A few counts support this clonotype. The junction shows a germline mismatch at one end, possibly a read error. J is TRBJ2-1 and V is TRBV24-1, with 15 bases aligning to TRBD2. This CDR3 is 17 amino acids long. Germline values: CDR1 KGHDR, CDR2 SFDVKD. CDR3 protein: CAASVAGTSGRWNEQFF. CDR3 in DNA: TGTGCCGCCAGTGTTGCCGGGACTAGCGGGAGGTGGAATGAGCAGTTCTTC.

J is TRBJ2-1 and V is TRBV20-1, with 9 bases matching TRBD2. The CDR3 consists of 15 residues. With V trimmed by 0 bases and J by 5 bases, 5 bases remained unmatched. The germline gives CDR1 DFQATT, CDR2 SNEGSKA (reference sequence). CDR3 region: CSAREAGGTNNEQFF. CDR3 sequence (DNA): TGCAGTGCTAGAGAGGCGGGAGGGACAAACAATGAGCAGTTCTTC.

The chain has TRBV20-1 and TRBJ2-1, with TRBD2 matching over 14 bases. The CDR3 consists of 15 residues. The germline V gene encodes CDR1 DFQATT and CDR2 SNEGSKA (reference sequence). J lost 6 bases, V lost 1 base, and 2 bases had no gene match. As DNA, the CDR3 is TGCAGTGCTAGAGGACTAGCGGGAGGGTCCAATGAGCAGTTCTTC. Translated, it gives CSARGLAGGSNEQFF.

The gene calls are TRBV29-1 and TRBJ2-3; TRBD1 matches at 12 bases. The CDR3 is made up of 15 amino acids. Germline-derived CDR1 and CDR2 are SQVTM and ANQGSEA. V trimming: 2 bases; J trimming: 6 bases; junction bases outside the gene matches: 6. CDR3 amino acids: CSVEFWDRGPDTQYF. The CDR3 DNA reads as TGCAGCGTTGAATTTTGGGACAGGGGGCCCGATACGCAGTATTTT.

This chain uses TRBV6-2 or TRBV6-3 with TRBJ1-2; a possible D gene is TRBD1 (5 bases). Trimming took off 0 bases at V and 5 bases at J, with 10 bases between the two ends. CDR3 length equals 14 residues. Germline CDR1 and CDR2: MNHEY and SVGEGT. In DNA, the CDR3 is TGTGCCAGCAGTTACTCGGGGGAGATTTATGGCTACACCTTC. As protein: CASSYSGEIYGYTF.

This clonotype was detected ten times or more. This rearrangement joins TRBV7-9 to TRBJ2-7; TRBD2 matches 10 bases. The trim removed 6 bases at V and 4 bases at J, leaving 12 bases unmatched. This CDR3 has 16 amino acids. Germline assignment: CDR1 SEHNR and CDR2 FQNEAQ (reference sequence). CDR3 sequence (DNA): TGTGCCAGCAGTTCACCCCCAGCGGGAGGGCCGTACGAGCAGTACTTC. Encoded protein: CASSSPPAGGPYEQYF.

This clonotype was recorded a few times. The rearrangement links TRBV6-6 to TRBJ2-7; D not certain. Germline assignment: CDR1 MNHNY and CDR2 SVGAGI (reference sequence). V was shortened by 0 bases and J by 0 bases, with 3 bases between the two germline ends. CDR3 length equals 13 residues. In DNA form, the CDR3 reads TGTGCCAGCAGTTACTCGATCTCCTACGAGCAGTACTTC. Its protein product is CASSYSISYEQYF.

The chain employs TRBV20-1 and TRBJ1-2; D is unresolved. The length of the CDR3 is 14 residues. From germline, CDR1 is DFQATT and CDR2 SNEGSKA (reference sequence). Trimming shortened V by 1 base and J by 2 bases, and 11 bases separated the two germline ends. This chain's CDR3 is CSARGGVNNYGYTF. CDR3 sequence (DNA): TGCAGTGCTAGAGGGGGAGTAAACAACTATGGCTACACCTTC.

This clonotype has a count of ten or more. The J gene is TRBJ1-2, the V gene TRBV1; no DNA check was done on the table's D call, TRBD1. TRBV1 is a documented pseudogene. The CDR3 length is 16 residues. The CDR3 region is CTSSQAWRGQSYGYTF. DNA of the CDR3: TGCACCAGCAGCCAAGCTTGGCGGGGACAGTCATATGGCTACACCTTC.

The chain recombines TRBV5-1 with TRBJ2-1; D is perhaps TRBD1 (5 bases). Trimming removed 0 bases from V and 7 bases from J, with 14 bases in between. There are 15 residues in the CDR3. Germline loops: CDR1 SGHRS, CDR2 YFSETQ. CDR3 region: CASSLDRTNHNEQFF. Written as DNA, the CDR3 is TGCGCCAGCAGCTTGGACAGGACAAATCATAATGAGCAGTTCTTC.

This clonotype was seen only a few times. Relative to the germline gene, one junction end is altered; a read error may explain this. The rearrangement joins TRBV5-1 to TRBJ2-1; no clear D gene. Per the germline V gene, CDR1 is SGHRS and CDR2 is YFSETQ. This CDR3 region has 15 residues. CDR3: CASSLEPVPSDERFF. CDR3 DNA sequence: TGCGCCAGCAGCTTGGAGCCCGTTCCTAGTGACGAGCGGTTCTTC.

This clonotype has only a few counts. J is TRBJ2-7 and V is TRBV28, with 13 bases identical to TRBD2. Germline-derived CDR1 and CDR2 are MDHEN and SYDVKM. The CDR3 consists of 16 residues. Trimming removed 2 bases from V and 3 bases from J; junction bases left unmatched: 4. CDR3: CASSLPGLAGVYEQYF. Written as DNA, the CDR3 is TGTGCCAGCAGTTTACCCGGACTAGCGGGAGTCTACGAGCAGTACTTC.

This clonotype came up a few times. This rearrangement joins TRBV12-3 or TRBV12-4 to TRBJ2-5; 11 bases are shared with TRBD2. The CDR3 length is 19 residues. V lost 1 base, J lost 4 bases, and 14 bases stayed unmatched. DNA for the CDR3: TGTGCCAGCAGTTTAGGGGGTAGCGGGAGGGCGGTTTGGCGAGAGACCCAGTACTTC. Amino acids: CASSLGGSGRAVWRETQYF.

This clonotype was observed at least ten times. V and J are TRBV2 and TRBJ2-4, with D perhaps being TRBD1 or TRBD2 (6 bases each). The CDR3 totals 14 residues. The germline gives CDR1 SNHLY, CDR2 FYNNEI. Trimming took off 6 bases at V and 9 bases at J, with 18 bases between the two ends. This chain's CDR3 is CASRSPGALGIQYF. CDR3 coding DNA: TGTGCCAGCAGGAGCCCGGGGGCGTTAGGCATTCAGTACTTC. Supplemented by reference TRBV2 and TRBJ2-4, the full variable domain reads EPEVTQTPSHQVTQMGQEVILRCVPISNHLYFYWYRQILGQKVEFLVSFYNNEISEKSEIFDDQFSVERPDGSNFTLKIRSTKLEDSAMYFCASRSPGALGIQYFGAGTRLSVL.

This clonotype has just a few counts. The CDR3 DNA follows: TGTGCCAGCAGAAAAGGACAGGGAGCCAAAAACATTCAGTACTTC. Translated, it gives CASRKGQGAKNIQYF. The rearrangement joins TRBV6-2 or TRBV6-3 to TRBJ2-4, with 8 bases lining up with TRBD1. Per the germline V gene, CDR1 is MNHEY and CDR2 is SVGEGT. The CDR3 covers 15 residues. V shed 6 bases, J shed 0 bases, and the junction held 4 bases outside the gene matches.